This T cell receptor beta chain was sequenced for a study of human T cells and chemical hapten exposure. At the level of the study: Donors were sensitized with 2% DPC on the upper inner arm.

Time point meaning: patch test 2, 6 weeks after DPC sensitization. As to treatment: therapeutic diphenylcyclopropenone sensitization with weekly scalp DPC. MiXCR was run by TCRdb on the RACE reads, yielding one entry per CDR3 protein. The sample shows 110,000 to 150,000 distinct CDR3 sequences, about 12% of them seen only once. The CDR3 consists of 16 residues. V trimming: 5 bases; J trimming: 9 bases; junction bases outside the gene matches: 12. Germline CDR1 reads LNHDA; CDR2 reads SQIVND (reference sequence). This TCR came from a woman between 45 and 65 years old with alopecia areata. Some clones in this sample may be carry-over from other donors' samples. Here the sequenced sample was whole blood, taken in connection with sensitization to the hapten diphenylcyclopropenone (DPC). V gene TRBV19 combines with J gene TRBJ2-1, with 11 bases identical to TRBD2. This chain's CDR3 is CASSVISGRASGEQFF. DNA for the CDR3: TGTGCCAGTAGTGTCATTAGCGGGAGGGCCTCCGGTGAGCAGTTCTTC.